This paragraph covers one T cell receptor beta chain sequence. The target antigen is unknown. The CDR3 does not close with the conserved phenylalanine or tryptophan, likely indicating a read error. The limits of the CDR3 on the DNA are not certain, so only TCRdb's listed CDR3 is given. Healthy HIV-negative adults without recent acute infections or vaccinations served as donors. This entry is derived from a study of shared clonotypes between healthy human individuals. Looking at the study overall: CD4 naive and CD4 memory each took three plates per donor, while CD8 naive took two and CD8 memory one. Overall study findings and caveats: Among the subsets, naive ones generally showed larger estimated richness than memory ones.

Replicate PCRs run on sorted subsets employed 200 ng DNA, approximately 30,000 T cell genomes. Profiling relied on immunoSEQ multiplex PCR, and the TCRdb table lists in-frame clones only, not all of them. This table has 2,500,000 or so clones, over 85% appearing once. The length of the CDR3 is 12 amino acids, counting both ends. In germline, CDR1 is MDHEN, CDR2 SYDVKM. This TCR was sampled from a man aged 18 to 29 in good health. Some clones in this sample may be carry-over from other donors' samples. This chain connects TRBV28 to TRBJ1-2; the table's D call TRBD1 went unverified against the DNA. The sequenced material came from naive CD4+ T cells from PBMCs. Subset described: CD45RA+ positively selected. The CDR3 spells CASRTPTGFSYI.